This T cell receptor beta chain was captured by sequencing in a study of T cells in localized non-small cell lung cancer. Study results and caveats: Detection in adjacent lung was observed for a median around 59 of the top 100 tumor clones. Density of T cells in blood, when higher, went with longer overall survival. Uninvolved adjacent lung had the highest recorded T cell clonality, with tumor below it. Because researchers sequenced only one region of the tumor, heterogeneity is still possible.

Sequenced by immunoSEQ multiplex PCR; TCRdb stores in-frame clones only, minus some. The top ten hold 18% of the sample, which has 45,000 to 55,000 clones, 70% to 90% seen once. About this clone itself: The target antigen is unknown.

Trimming cost V 5 bases and J 4 bases, with 11 bases left between them. Germline V gives CDR1 SSHAT, CDR2 FNYEAQ (reference sequence). This CDR3 has 14 residues. This chain connects TRBV7-7 to TRBJ1-4; TRBD1 might be the D (5 bases). The sequencing used peripheral blood, collected before any cancer treatment. This TCR was recovered from a male donor older than 55 with stage III squamous cell lung carcinoma. CDR3 sequence: CASSQGPFNEKLFF. CDR3 DNA sequence: TGTGCCAGCAGCCAGGGCCCCTTTAATGAAAAACTGTTTTTT.